A selection of T cell receptor beta chains follows, all from one sample in a study of blood T cell repertoires in COVID-19. The protocol was immunoSEQ multiplex PCR, while the TCRdb copy is restricted to in-frame clones and leaves out a portion. The sample contains some 200,000 clones, about four fifths of which appear only once. Sequences were obtained from PBMCs or T cells enriched from blood (not recorded which). The origin of the receptors is a woman between 50 and 59 years old with acute COVID-19. CDR3s include the opening cysteine and the closing phenylalanine or tryptophan. Each record gives: D gene, clone size, CDR3 length, V gene, J gene, CDR3 protein, CDR3 DNA. D genes are given only for firm matches. The size of a clone is reported for some rows only, either as once, few or many, or as a class for expanded clones.

d_call: NA
clone_size: NA
cdr3_length: 15
v_call: TRBV10-3
j_call: TRBJ1-2
cdr3_aa: CAISEKAGLGYGYTF
cdr3_nt: TGTGCCATCAGTGAGAAGGCAGGGTTGGGCTATGGCTACACCTTC

d_call: NA
clone_size: NA
cdr3_length: 15
v_call: TRBV27
j_call: TRBJ1-6
cdr3_aa: CASSAGLLYNSPLHF
cdr3_nt: TGTGCCAGCAGCGCAGGGCTCCTTTATAATTCACCCCTCCACTTT

d_call: TRBD1
clone_size: NA
cdr3_length: 16
v_call: TRBV7-9
j_call: TRBJ2-4
cdr3_aa: CASSLGGLGQGNIQYF
cdr3_nt: TGTGCCAGCAGCTTAGGAGGGTTGGGACAGGGAAACATTCAGTACTTC

d_call: TRBD2
clone_size: NA
cdr3_length: 14
v_call: TRBV7-9
j_call: TRBJ2-5
cdr3_aa: CASSLPQGGETQYF
cdr3_nt: TGTGCCAGCAGCTTACCCCAGGGAGGGGAGACCCAGTACTTC

d_call: TRBD2
clone_size: NA
cdr3_length: 15
v_call: TRBV7-2
j_call: TRBJ2-1
cdr3_aa: CASSRTSGINNEQFF
cdr3_nt: TGTGCCAGCAGCCGGACTAGCGGAATTAACAATGAGCAGTTCTTC

d_call: TRBD1
clone_size: NA
cdr3_length: 15
v_call: TRBV19
j_call: TRBJ1-5
cdr3_aa: CASSPEDRVGQPQHF
cdr3_nt: TGTGCCAGTAGCCCCGAGGACAGGGTGGGGCAGCCCCAGCATTTT

d_call: NA
clone_size: NA
cdr3_length: 14
v_call: TRBV27
j_call: TRBJ2-5
cdr3_aa: CASSFSGLQETQYF
cdr3_nt: TGTGCCAGCAGTTTTTCCGGACTTCAAGAGACCCAGTACTTC

d_call: NA
clone_size: NA
cdr3_length: 14
v_call: TRBV6-5
j_call: TRBJ1-1
cdr3_aa: CASSPTGRNTEAFF
cdr3_nt: TGTGCCAGCAGTCCGACAGGTAGGAACACTGAAGCTTTCTTT

d_call: TRBD1
clone_size: once
cdr3_length: 15
v_call: TRBV18
j_call: TRBJ2-2
cdr3_aa: CASSPRQGGTGELFF
cdr3_nt: TGTGCCAGCTCACCCAGACAGGGTGGTACCGGGGAGCTGTTTTTT

d_call: TRBD2
clone_size: NA
cdr3_length: 17
v_call: TRBV28
j_call: TRBJ2-3
cdr3_aa: CASSLGLAGAPPDTQYF
cdr3_nt: TGTGCCAGCAGTTTGGGACTAGCGGGAGCCCCCCCAGATACGCAGTATTTT

d_call: NA
clone_size: NA
cdr3_length: 13
v_call: TRBV7-9
j_call: TRBJ1-1
cdr3_aa: CASSEQGGTEAFF
cdr3_nt: TGTGCCAGCAGCGAACAGGGTGGCACTGAAGCTTTCTTT

d_call: NA
clone_size: NA
cdr3_length: 11
v_call: TRBV12-3/TRBV12-4
j_call: TRBJ1-3
cdr3_aa: CAVEQLDTIYF
cdr3_nt: TGTGCAGTCGAACAGCTGGACACCATATATTTT

d_call: NA
clone_size: NA
cdr3_length: 13
v_call: TRBV11-2
j_call: TRBJ2-7
cdr3_aa: CASSLVGSYEQYF
cdr3_nt: TGTGCCAGCAGCTTAGTTGGTAGCTACGAGCAGTACTTC

d_call: TRBD2
clone_size: NA
cdr3_length: 15
v_call: TRBV4-1
j_call: TRBJ2-7
cdr3_aa: CASSPLGTSYYEQYF
cdr3_nt: TGCGCCAGCAGCCCGCTCGGGACTAGCTACTACGAGCAGTACTTC

d_call: NA
clone_size: NA
cdr3_length: 16
v_call: TRBV7-8
j_call: TRBJ2-2
cdr3_aa: CASSLAPRSVAGELFF
cdr3_nt: TGTGCCAGCAGCTTAGCCCCCCGATCAGTGGCCGGGGAGCTGTTTTTT

d_call: NA
clone_size: NA
cdr3_length: 14
v_call: TRBV7-8
j_call: TRBJ1-5
cdr3_aa: CASSRTPRGQPQHF
cdr3_nt: TGTGCCAGCAGCCGTACCCCCAGGGGACAGCCCCAGCATTTT

d_call: TRBD2
clone_size: once
cdr3_length: 16
v_call: TRBV5-1
j_call: TRBJ2-5
cdr3_aa: CASSLAGTSGMETQYF
cdr3_nt: TGCGCCAGCAGCTTGGCCGGGACTAGCGGGATGGAGACCCAGTACTTC

d_call: NA
clone_size: NA
cdr3_length: 14
v_call: TRBV7-2
j_call: TRBJ1-5
cdr3_aa: CASSSPQGHQPQHF
cdr3_nt: TGTGCCAGCAGCTCCCCTCAGGGTCATCAGCCCCAGCATTTT

d_call: TRBD1
clone_size: NA
cdr3_length: 15
v_call: TRBV7-2
j_call: TRBJ2-5
cdr3_aa: CASSPGDREGETQYF
cdr3_nt: TGTGCCAGCAGCCCCGGAGACAGGGAAGGTGAGACCCAGTACTTC

d_call: NA
clone_size: NA
cdr3_length: 15
v_call: TRBV2
j_call: TRBJ2-2
cdr3_aa: CASSEEYGPPGELFF
cdr3_nt: TGTGCCAGCAGTGAAGAATACGGTCCCCCGGGGGAGCTGTTTTTT

d_call: TRBD1
clone_size: NA
cdr3_length: 11
v_call: TRBV5-4
j_call: TRBJ1-2
cdr3_aa: CASSPGTDYTF
cdr3_nt: TGTGCCAGCAGCCCGGGGACAGATTACACCTTC

d_call: NA
clone_size: few
cdr3_length: 16
v_call: TRBV21-1
j_call: TRBJ1-5
cdr3_aa: CASRRTGGGSNQPQHF
cdr3_nt: TGTGCCAGCAGAAGGACAGGGGGCGGGAGCAATCAGCCCCAGCATTTT

d_call: NA
clone_size: NA
cdr3_length: 13
v_call: TRBV6-2/TRBV6-3
j_call: TRBJ2-7
cdr3_aa: CASSLADNYEQYF
cdr3_nt: TGTGCCAGCAGTCTCGCCGACAACTACGAGCAGTACTTC

d_call: NA
clone_size: NA
cdr3_length: 13
v_call: TRBV27
j_call: TRBJ2-5
cdr3_aa: CASSQGPPETQYF
cdr3_nt: TGTGCCAGCAGCCAGGGGCCCCCGGAGACCCAGTACTTC

d_call: NA
clone_size: NA
cdr3_length: 14
v_call: TRBV28
j_call: TRBJ2-4
cdr3_aa: CASSKGTGGNIQYF
cdr3_nt: TGTGCCAGCAGCAAAGGGACTGGGGGAAACATTCAGTACTTC

d_call: NA
clone_size: NA
cdr3_length: 14
v_call: TRBV27
j_call: TRBJ1-1
cdr3_aa: CASSPQAGNTEAFF
cdr3_nt: TGTGCCAGCAGTCCCCAGGCAGGGAACACTGAAGCTTTCTTT

d_call: TRBD1
clone_size: NA
cdr3_length: 14
v_call: TRBV27
j_call: TRBJ2-2
cdr3_aa: CASSFRTGAGELFF
cdr3_nt: TGTGCCAGCAGTTTTCGGACAGGGGCCGGGGAGCTGTTTTTT

d_call: NA
clone_size: NA
cdr3_length: 15
v_call: TRBV5-4
j_call: TRBJ1-3
cdr3_aa: CASSLDGPSGNTIYF
cdr3_nt: TGTGCCAGCAGCTTGGACGGTCCCTCTGGAAACACCATATATTTT

d_call: NA
clone_size: NA
cdr3_length: 13
v_call: TRBV6-1
j_call: TRBJ1-2
cdr3_aa: CASSETTNYGYTF
cdr3_nt: TGTGCCAGCAGTGAAACTACTAACTATGGCTACACCTTC

d_call: NA
clone_size: few
cdr3_length: 14
v_call: TRBV30
j_call: TRBJ2-2
cdr3_aa: CAWSVSGGTGELFF
cdr3_nt: TGTGCCTGGAGTGTCTCCGGGGGCACCGGGGAGCTGTTTTTT

d_call: TRBD1
clone_size: NA
cdr3_length: 15
v_call: TRBV6-5
j_call: TRBJ1-1
cdr3_aa: CASRQTGTGFNEAFF
cdr3_nt: TGTGCCAGCAGGCAGACAGGGACGGGTTTCAATGAAGCTTTCTTT

d_call: TRBD1
clone_size: NA
cdr3_length: 15
v_call: TRBV10-2
j_call: TRBJ1-2
cdr3_aa: CASSEFLQGGYGYTF
cdr3_nt: TGCGCCAGCAGTGAGTTCTTGCAGGGGGGATATGGCTACACCTTC

d_call: NA
clone_size: NA
cdr3_length: 12
v_call: TRBV7-9
j_call: TRBJ2-7
cdr3_aa: CASSPPAGEQYF
cdr3_nt: TGTGCCAGCAGCCCCCCCGCGGGCGAGCAGTACTTC

d_call: NA
clone_size: once
cdr3_length: 14
v_call: TRBV3-1/TRBV3-2
j_call: TRBJ2-7
cdr3_aa: CASSRTGFTYEQYF
cdr3_nt: TGTGCCAGCAGCCGTACAGGGTTCACCTACGAGCAGTACTTC

d_call: NA
clone_size: NA
cdr3_length: 18
v_call: TRBV28
j_call: TRBJ2-5
cdr3_aa: CASSPGGTAIKYQETQYF
cdr3_nt: TGTGCCAGCAGTCCGGGAGGGACAGCGATAAAGTACCAAGAGACCCAGTACTTC

d_call: TRBD2
clone_size: NA
cdr3_length: 14
v_call: TRBV2
j_call: TRBJ2-3
cdr3_aa: CASIGTTTTDTQYF
cdr3_nt: TGTGCCAGCATCGGGACTACCACCACAGATACGCAGTATTTT

d_call: NA
clone_size: NA
cdr3_length: 14
v_call: TRBV4-2
j_call: TRBJ2-3
cdr3_aa: CASSQDGGTDTQYF
cdr3_nt: TGTGCCAGCAGCCAAGACGGGGGCACAGATACGCAGTATTTT

d_call: NA
clone_size: NA
cdr3_length: 14
v_call: TRBV11-3
j_call: TRBJ2-2
cdr3_aa: CASSLGAGPGELFF
cdr3_nt: TGTGCCAGCAGCTTAGGGGCAGGGCCCGGGGAGCTGTTTTTT

d_call: NA
clone_size: NA
cdr3_length: 16
v_call: TRBV5-1
j_call: TRBJ1-4
cdr3_aa: CASSFGQGLINEKLFF
cdr3_nt: TGCGCCAGCAGCTTTGGTCAGGGGCTAATTAATGAAAAACTGTTTTTT

d_call: TRBD1
clone_size: few
cdr3_length: 15
v_call: TRBV7-2
j_call: TRBJ1-6
cdr3_aa: CASSGAPGGNSPLHF
cdr3_nt: TGTGCCAGCAGTGGGGCCCCAGGGGGGAATTCACCCCTCCACTTT

d_call: NA
clone_size: NA
cdr3_length: 11
v_call: TRBV11-2
j_call: TRBJ2-1
cdr3_aa: CASSSRNEQFF
cdr3_nt: TGTGCCAGCAGTTCGCGTAATGAGCAGTTCTTC

d_call: TRBD2
clone_size: NA
cdr3_length: 11
v_call: TRBV28
j_call: TRBJ2-1
cdr3_aa: CASSAGVEQFF
cdr3_nt: TGTGCCAGCTCAGCGGGAGTTGAGCAGTTCTTC